The present entry profiles one T cell receptor beta chain with its context. The data were produced by immunoSEQ multiplex PCR, yet TCRdb's version contains in-frame clones alone and is incomplete. The table has 390,000 or so clones, about 89% seen once. This record belongs to a study of blood T cell repertoires in COVID-19. Across the study: Samples representing acute and convalescent COVID-19 were sourced from the United States, Italy and Spain. The analysed material was cDNA or gDNA that came from T cells, B-cell-depleted T cells, or PBMCs.

This CDR3 is 16 amino acids long. V dropped 6 bases and J dropped 9 bases, with 24 bases sitting between them. The germline CDR1 and CDR2 sequences are SNHLY and FYNNEI. This clonotype was obtained from a woman aged 25-40 years with COVID-19, enrolled during active disease. The sequenced sample consisted of peripheral blood. The chain carries TRBV2 and TRBJ2-1, with D unresolved. CDR3 bases: TGTGCCAGCAGGGGCCGTGGCTCAATTGGCCCAACTGAGCAGTTCTTC. Residues: CASRGRGSIGPTEQFF.